Below are 17 T cell receptor beta chains sequenced from a single sample in a study of shared clonotypes between healthy human individuals. Using immunoSEQ multiplex PCR, the repertoire was profiled, and TCRdb retains in-frame clones only, with some absent. The sample has roughly 2,000,000 clones, just under 95% seen once. Positive CCR7 selection of CD45RO-negative cells yielded the naive CD8 cells, and terminally differentiated effector memory CD45RA+ cells were excluded. The specimen was naive CD8+ T cells sorted from blood. The receptors shown here come from a young man in good health.

The gene calls are TRBV9 and TRBJ1-2; 7 bases are a match to TRBD1. The CDR3 has 15 amino acids. V lost 3 bases and J lost 4; bases outside the gene matches: 9. Germline CDR1 and CDR2: SGDLS and YYNGEE. Here the CDR3 DNA reads TGTGCCAGCAGCGCCCGACAGGGAGGGCCCTATGGCTACACCTTC. This sequence encodes CASSARQGGPYGYTF.

V usage is TRBV14 and J usage is TRBJ2-7; no clear D. The ends were cut back, 0 bases at V and 0 bases at J, with 9 bases in the middle. CDR3 size: 15 residues. Germline V gene lookup returns CDR1 SGHDN and CDR2 FVKESK. In DNA, the CDR3 is TGTGCCAGCAGCCAAGATAGGAGTAGCTCCTACGAGCAGTACTTC. It encodes CASSQDRSSSYEQYF. Drawing the rest from reference TRBV14 and TRBJ2-7, the complete variable domain is EAGVTQFPSHSVIEKGQTVTLRCDPISGHDNLYWYRRVMGKEIKFLLHFVKESKQDESGMPNNRFLAERTGGTYSTLKVQPAELEDSGVYFCASSQDRSSSYEQYFGPGTRLTVT.

The count of this clone is one. The junction does not match germline at one end; this may be a read error. The chain combines TRBV7-7 with TRBJ2-7; D is perhaps TRBD2 (6 bases). The CDR3 is 14 amino acids. The germline gives CDR1 SSHAT, CDR2 FNYEAQ (reference sequence). CDR3 bases: TGTGCTAGCAGCTTAAGCGGAGGGGACTACGAGCAGTACTTC. Amino acid sequence: CASSLSGGDYEQYF.

The chain links TRBV28 to TRBJ2-7, with 12 bases lining up with TRBD2. Trimming cost V 6 bases and J 4 bases; bases outside gene matches: 10. This CDR3 is built from 16 residues. Looked up from germline, CDR1 is MDHEN and CDR2 is SYDVKM. The CDR3 region is CASRDLTSGSLYEQYF. As DNA, the CDR3 is TGTGCCAGCAGGGATTTGACTAGCGGGAGTCTTTACGAGCAGTACTTC.

V is TRBV4-1 and J is TRBJ2-6; tentatively, D is TRBD2 (6 bases). CDR1 is MGHRA and CDR2 is YSYEKL in the germline V gene. V dropped 6 bases and J dropped 2 bases, with 11 bases sitting between them. The CDR3 has 15 amino acids. CDR3 amino acids: CASRDPGAGANVLTF. For the CDR3, the DNA is TGCGCCAGCAGGGATCCGGGGGCTGGGGCCAACGTCCTGACTTTC.

The chain links TRBV6-1 to TRBJ1-5; TRBD1 aligns across 7 bases. Losses at the gene ends were 6 bases for V and 1 base for J; bases not matched to a gene: 6. Germline V gives CDR1 MNHNS, CDR2 SASEGT. The CDR3 contains 15 residues. CDR3: CASSDRARSNQPQHF. DNA of the CDR3: TGTGCCAGCAGCGACAGGGCTAGAAGCAATCAGCCCCAGCATTTT.

V gene TRBV7-2 combines with J gene TRBJ2-6, with TRBD1 identical over 8 bases. Trimming removed 1 base from V and 2 bases from J; junction bases left unmatched: 7. Germline CDR1 and CDR2: SGHTA and FQGNSA. There are 18 residues in the CDR3. CDR3 in DNA: TGTGCCAGCAGCTTAGGCCCAGGGACAGGTCCTGGGGCCAACGTCCTGACTTTC. Translating gives CASSLGPGTGPGANVLTF. The variable domain in full, completed from reference TRBV7-2 and TRBJ2-6, reads GAGVSQSPSNKVTEKGKDVELRCDPISGHTALYWYRQSLGQGLEFLIYFQGNSAPDKSGLPSDRFSAERTGGSVSTLTIQRTQQEDSAVYLCASSLGPGTGPGANVLTFGAGSRLTVL.

The J gene is TRBJ2-7, the V gene TRBV5-1; 7 bases match TRBD1. The CDR3 runs 15 residues. The junction had 7 bases not matched to a gene; V was cut back by 4 bases and J by 0 bases. Per the germline V gene, CDR1 is SGHRS and CDR2 is YFSETQ. CDR3 amino acids: CASSPTGQSSYEQYF. As DNA, the CDR3 is TGCGCCAGCAGCCCGACGGGACAGAGCTCCTACGAGCAGTACTTC.

The CDR3 bases are TGTGCCAGCACTGCTGTACAGGGGAATTCACCCCTCCACTTT. It translates to CASTAVQGNSPLHF. This chain uses TRBV27 with TRBJ1-6; 7 bases fit TRBD1. The germline V gene has CDR1 MNHEY and CDR2 SMNVEV (reference sequence). V dropped 7 bases and J dropped 7; count of bases not matched to a gene: 7. This CDR3 is 14 amino acids long.

The table lists this clone with a few counts. This chain connects TRBV19 to TRBJ1-2; D unclear. Trimming pared 7 bases from V and 8 bases from J, leaving 17 bases between. CDR1 and CDR2 from the germline V gene are LNHDA and SQIVND (reference sequence). The CDR3 runs to 13 residues. In nucleotides, the CDR3 is TGTGCCAGTATGCTGTCTCTTACGGAAGGCTACACCTTC. Its translation is CASMLSLTEGYTF.

On this clone itself: Other DNA variants within this sample encode the same CDR3. The chain has TRBV6-5 and TRBJ1-1, with D unclear. Trimming removed 4 bases at V and 2 bases at J, with 5 bases between. Germline V lookup: CDR1 MNHEY, CDR2 SVGAGI. This CDR3 has 12 amino acids. Written as DNA, the CDR3 is TGTGCCAGCAGTTGGGGAAACACTGAAGCTTTCTTT. Translation gives CASSWGNTEAFF.

This clone was seen just once. The same CDR3 also results from other DNA sequences found in this sample. The gene calls are TRBV9 and TRBJ2-5, with D perhaps matching TRBD1 or TRBD2 (6 bases each). CDR3 length: 14 amino acids. From germline, CDR1 is SGDLS and CDR2 YYNGEE. Trimming removed 0 bases from V and 2 bases from J, with 8 bases in between. In DNA form, the CDR3 reads TGTGCCAGCAGCGTAGGGGGGGCGCAAGAGACCCAGTACTTC. It is translated as CASSVGGAQETQYF.

The rearrangement joins TRBV6-5 to TRBJ2-3; 7 nucleotides align to TRBD2. The germline gives CDR1 MNHEY, CDR2 SVGAGI. The junction had 4 bases not matched to a gene; V was cut back by 4 bases and J by 6 bases. CDR3 length: 13 residues. The CDR3 reads CASSWTRGDTQYF. The CDR3, as DNA: TGTGCCAGCAGTTGGACTAGAGGTGATACGCAGTATTTT.

V gene TRBV7-2 combines with J gene TRBJ2-6; D gene unclear. The CDR3 runs 15 residues. V lost 1 base and J lost 2, with 6 bases in between. Germline V gene lookup returns CDR1 SGHTA and CDR2 FQGNSA. This CDR3 reads CASSLGPPGANVLTF. As DNA, the CDR3 is TGTGCCAGCAGCTTAGGGCCACCTGGGGCCAACGTCCTGACTTTC.

The chain joins TRBV7-9 to TRBJ2-3; 8 positions match TRBD2. The CDR3 spans 14 residues. Germline-derived CDR1 and CDR2 are SEHNR and FQNEAQ (reference sequence). V dropped 5 bases and J dropped 5; count of bases not matched to a gene: 6. The CDR3: CASSPKRELDTQYF. Here the CDR3 DNA reads TGTGCCAGCAGCCCCAAGCGGGAGTTAGATACGCAGTATTTT.

The J gene is TRBJ2-7, the V gene TRBV5-4, with TRBD2 matching over 8 bases. CDR3 length equals 15 residues. The V gene's germline CDR1 is SGHNT and CDR2 YYREEE (reference sequence). The J segment lost 3 bases and the V segment lost 4 bases, leaving 9 bases of the junction unmatched. The DNA of the CDR3 is TGTGCCAGCAGCGCAACTTCGGGACTAGTCTACGAGCAGTACTTC. Translated, it gives CASSATSGLVYEQYF.

CDR3 nucleotide sequence: TGTGCCAGCAGCTCGTGGACAGGGCCGACTAATGAAAAACTGTTTTTT. Protein sequence: CASSSWTGPTNEKLFF. The chain employs TRBV11-2 and TRBJ1-4; 8 bases agree with TRBD1. Germline-derived CDR1 and CDR2 are SGHAT and FQNNGV. The CDR3 is made up of 16 amino acids. V was clipped by 4 bases and J by 2 bases; unmatched bases: 6.